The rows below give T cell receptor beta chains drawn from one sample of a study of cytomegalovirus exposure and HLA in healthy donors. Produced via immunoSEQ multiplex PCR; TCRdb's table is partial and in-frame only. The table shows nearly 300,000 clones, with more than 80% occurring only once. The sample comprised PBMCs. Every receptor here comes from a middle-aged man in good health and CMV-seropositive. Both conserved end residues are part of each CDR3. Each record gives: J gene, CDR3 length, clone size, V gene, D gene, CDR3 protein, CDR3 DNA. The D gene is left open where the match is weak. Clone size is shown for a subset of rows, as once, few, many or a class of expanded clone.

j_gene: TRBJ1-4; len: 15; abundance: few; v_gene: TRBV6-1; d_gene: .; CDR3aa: CASSEAMGGNEKLFF; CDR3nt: TGTGCCAGCAGTGAAGCTATGGGGGGAAATGAAAAACTGTTTTTT
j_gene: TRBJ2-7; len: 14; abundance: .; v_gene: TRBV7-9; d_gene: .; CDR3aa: CASSSGAGAYEQYF; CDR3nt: TGTGCCAGCAGCAGCGGTGCAGGGGCCTACGAGCAGTACTTC
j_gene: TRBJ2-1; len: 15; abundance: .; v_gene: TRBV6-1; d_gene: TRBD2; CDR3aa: CASRVLAGAYNEQFF; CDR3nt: TGTGCCAGCAGAGTCCTAGCGGGAGCTTACAATGAGCAGTTCTTC
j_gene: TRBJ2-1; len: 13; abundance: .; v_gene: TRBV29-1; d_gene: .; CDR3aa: CSPRGAIYNEQFF; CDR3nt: TGCAGCCCCCGGGGAGCGATATACAATGAGCAGTTCTTC
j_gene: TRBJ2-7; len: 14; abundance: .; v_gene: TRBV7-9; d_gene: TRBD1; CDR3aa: CSSRSGTGYYEQYF; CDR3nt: TGTTCCAGCAGGTCCGGGACAGGCTACTACGAGCAGTACTTC
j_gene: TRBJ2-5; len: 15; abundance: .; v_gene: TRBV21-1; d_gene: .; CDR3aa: CASSRRHKLQETQYF; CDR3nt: TGTGCCAGCAGCCGACGACACAAACTCCAAGAGACCCAGTACTTC
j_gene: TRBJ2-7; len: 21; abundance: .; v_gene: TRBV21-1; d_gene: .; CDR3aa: CASSPKPFLPGQGGFPYEQYF; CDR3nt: TGTGCCAGCAGCCCAAAGCCTTTTTTACCGGGACAGGGGGGATTCCCCTACGAGCAGTACTTC
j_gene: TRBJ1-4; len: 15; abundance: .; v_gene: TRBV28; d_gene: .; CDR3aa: CASSLFPGQNEKLFF; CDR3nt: TGTGCCAGCAGTTTATTCCCCGGACAGAATGAAAAACTGTTTTTT
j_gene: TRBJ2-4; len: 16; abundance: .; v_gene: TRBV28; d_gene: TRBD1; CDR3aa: CASSSHHRGAKNIQYF; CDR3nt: TGTGCCAGCAGTTCTCACCACAGGGGGGCCAAAAACATTCAGTACTTC
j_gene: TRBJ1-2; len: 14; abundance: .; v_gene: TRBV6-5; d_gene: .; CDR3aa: CASRLMDAAGGYTF; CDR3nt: TGTGCCAGCAGACTCATGGACGCCGCGGGGGGCTACACCTTC
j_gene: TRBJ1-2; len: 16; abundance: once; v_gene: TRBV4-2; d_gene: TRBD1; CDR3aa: CASSQDATGASVGYTF; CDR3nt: TGTGCCAGCAGCCAAGACGCGACAGGGGCTTCGGTTGGCTACACCTTC
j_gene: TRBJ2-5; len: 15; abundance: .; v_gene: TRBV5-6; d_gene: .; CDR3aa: CASTSRTLGGETQYF; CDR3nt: TGTGCCAGCACCTCTCGCACCCTAGGAGGAGAGACCCAGTACTTC
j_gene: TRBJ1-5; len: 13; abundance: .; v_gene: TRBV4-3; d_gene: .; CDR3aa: CASSLSGNQPQHF; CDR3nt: TGCGCCAGCAGCCTTTCAGGGAATCAGCCCCAGCATTTT
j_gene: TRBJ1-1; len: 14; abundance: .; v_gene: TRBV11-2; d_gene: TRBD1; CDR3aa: CASSFRTGGTEAFF; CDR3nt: TGTGCCAGCAGCTTTCGGACAGGGGGCACTGAAGCTTTCTTT
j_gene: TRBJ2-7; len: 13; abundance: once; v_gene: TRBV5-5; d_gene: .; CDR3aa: CASSLQDSYEQYF; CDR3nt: TGTGCCAGCAGCTTGCAGGACAGTTACGAGCAGTACTTC
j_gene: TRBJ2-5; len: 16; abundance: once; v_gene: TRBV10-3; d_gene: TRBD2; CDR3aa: CAISEQVAGGEETQYF; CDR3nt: TGTGCCATCAGTGAGCAGGTTGCGGGAGGGGAAGAGACCCAGTACTTC
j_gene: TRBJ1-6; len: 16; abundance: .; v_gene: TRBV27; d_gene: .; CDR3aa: CASTSGLWGLNPPLHF; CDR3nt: TGTGCCAGCACTTCGGGACTCTGGGGACTTAATCCACCCCTCCACTTT
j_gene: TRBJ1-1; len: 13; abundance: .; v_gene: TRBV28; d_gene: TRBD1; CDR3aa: CASTLQGYTEAFF; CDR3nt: TGTGCCAGCACCTTACAGGGGTACACTGAAGCTTTCTTT
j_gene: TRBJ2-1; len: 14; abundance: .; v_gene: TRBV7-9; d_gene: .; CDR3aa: CASSLVSGSNEQFF; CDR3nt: TGTGCCAGCAGCTTAGTTTCAGGGTCAAATGAGCAGTTCTTC
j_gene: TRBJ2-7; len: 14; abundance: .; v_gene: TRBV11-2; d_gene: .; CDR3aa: CASSLGPGIYEQYF; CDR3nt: TGTGCCAGCAGCTTGGGCCCGGGAATCTACGAGCAGTACTTC
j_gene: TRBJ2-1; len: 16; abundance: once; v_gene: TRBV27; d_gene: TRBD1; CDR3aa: CASSEPGQGADNEQFF; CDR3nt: TGTGCCAGCAGTGAACCGGGACAGGGGGCAGACAATGAGCAGTTCTTC
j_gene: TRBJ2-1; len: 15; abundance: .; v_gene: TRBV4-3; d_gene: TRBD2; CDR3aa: CASSQHTGGDNEQFF; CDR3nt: TGCGCCAGCAGCCAACACACGGGAGGGGATAATGAGCAGTTCTTC
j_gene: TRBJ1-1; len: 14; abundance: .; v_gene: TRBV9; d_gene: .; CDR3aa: CASSVDRALGEAFF; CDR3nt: TGTGCCAGCAGCGTAGACAGGGCATTGGGTGAAGCTTTCTTT
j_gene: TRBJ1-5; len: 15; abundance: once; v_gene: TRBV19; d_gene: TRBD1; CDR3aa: CASSRDRGRNQPQHF; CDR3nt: TGTGCCAGTAGCCGGGACAGGGGTCGCAATCAGCCCCAGCATTTT
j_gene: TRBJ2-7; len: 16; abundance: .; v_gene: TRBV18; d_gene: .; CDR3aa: CASSLSDSTSSYEQYF; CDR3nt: TGTGCCAGCTCACTCTCGGACAGCACGAGCTCCTACGAGCAGTACTTC
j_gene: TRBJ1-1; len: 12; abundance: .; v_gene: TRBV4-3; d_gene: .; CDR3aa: CASSQNAGFAFF; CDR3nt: TGCGCCAGCAGCCAAAACGCAGGGTTTGCTTTCTTT
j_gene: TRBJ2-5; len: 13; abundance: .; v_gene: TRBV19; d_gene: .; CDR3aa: CASRVGSGETQYF; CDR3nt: TGTGCCAGTAGAGTCGGAAGCGGGGAGACCCAGTACTTC
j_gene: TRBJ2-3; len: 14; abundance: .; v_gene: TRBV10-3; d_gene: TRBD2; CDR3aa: CAIRGTSGADTQYF; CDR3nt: TGTGCCATCAGGGGGACTAGCGGAGCAGATACGCAGTATTTT
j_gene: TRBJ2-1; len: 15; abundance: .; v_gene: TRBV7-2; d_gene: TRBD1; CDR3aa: CASSSDRAAYNEQFF; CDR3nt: TGTGCCAGCAGCTCGGACAGGGCGGCCTACAATGAGCAGTTCTTC
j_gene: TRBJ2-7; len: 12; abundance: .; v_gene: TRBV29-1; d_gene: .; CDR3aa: CSVAAGDYEQYF; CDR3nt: TGCAGCGTAGCGGCAGGTGACTACGAGCAGTACTTC
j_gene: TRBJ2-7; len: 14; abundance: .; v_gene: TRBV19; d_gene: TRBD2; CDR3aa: CASGTSGRGYEQYF; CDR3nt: TGTGCCAGCGGGACTAGCGGGAGGGGGTACGAGCAGTACTTC